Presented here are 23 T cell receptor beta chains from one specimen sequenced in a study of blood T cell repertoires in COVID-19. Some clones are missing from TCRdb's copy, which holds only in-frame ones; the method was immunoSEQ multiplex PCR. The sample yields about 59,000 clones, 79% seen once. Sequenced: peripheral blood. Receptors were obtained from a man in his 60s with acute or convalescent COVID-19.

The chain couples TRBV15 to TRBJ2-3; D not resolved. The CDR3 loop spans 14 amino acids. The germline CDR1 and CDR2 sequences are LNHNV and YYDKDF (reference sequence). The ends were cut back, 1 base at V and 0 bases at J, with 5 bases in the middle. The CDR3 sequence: CATSRVYSTDTQYF. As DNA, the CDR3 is TGTGCCACCAGCAGAGTCTATAGCACAGATACGCAGTATTTT.

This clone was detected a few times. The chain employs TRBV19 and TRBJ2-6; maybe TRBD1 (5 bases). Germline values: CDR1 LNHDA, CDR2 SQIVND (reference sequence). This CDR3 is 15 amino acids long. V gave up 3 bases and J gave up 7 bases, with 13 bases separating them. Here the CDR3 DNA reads TGTGCCAGTAGTATGCAGGGTCTCGCAGCCAACGTCCTGACTTTC. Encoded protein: CASSMQGLAANVLTF.

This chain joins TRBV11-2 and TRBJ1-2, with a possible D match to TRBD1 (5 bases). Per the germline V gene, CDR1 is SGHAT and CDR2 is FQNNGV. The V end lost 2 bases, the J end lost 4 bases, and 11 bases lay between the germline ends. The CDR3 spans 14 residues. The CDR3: CASSLSRQFYGYTF. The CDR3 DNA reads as TGTGCCAGCAGCTTAAGTAGACAGTTCTATGGCTACACCTTC.

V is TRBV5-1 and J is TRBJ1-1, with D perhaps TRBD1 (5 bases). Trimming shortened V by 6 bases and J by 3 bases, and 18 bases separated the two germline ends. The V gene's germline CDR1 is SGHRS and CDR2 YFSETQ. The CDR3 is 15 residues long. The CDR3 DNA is TGCGCCAGCACCCCCGGGGGATCTGGTTACACTGAAGCTTTCTTT. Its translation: CASTPGGSGYTEAFF.

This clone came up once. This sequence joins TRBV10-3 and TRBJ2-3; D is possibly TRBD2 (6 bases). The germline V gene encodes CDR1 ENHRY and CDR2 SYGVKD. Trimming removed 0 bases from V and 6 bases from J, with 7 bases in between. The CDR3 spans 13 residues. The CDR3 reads CAISESAGDTQYF. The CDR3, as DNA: TGTGCCATCAGTGAGTCGGCGGGGGATACGCAGTATTTT.

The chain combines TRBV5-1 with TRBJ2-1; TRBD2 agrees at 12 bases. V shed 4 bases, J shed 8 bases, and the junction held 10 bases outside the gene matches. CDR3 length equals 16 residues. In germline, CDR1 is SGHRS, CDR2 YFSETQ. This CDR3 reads CASSPSTSGSGDEQFF. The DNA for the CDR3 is TGCGCCAGCAGCCCCTCGACTAGCGGGAGCGGCGATGAGCAGTTCTTC.

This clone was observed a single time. The CDR3 coding sequence is TGTGCCAGCAGTTCAGGGGACAACTATAATTCACCCCTCCACTTT. Protein sequence: CASSSGDNYNSPLHF. The chain uses TRBV6-5 and TRBJ1-6; weak D call: TRBD1 (6 bases). CDR3 length: 15 amino acids. Per the germline V gene, CDR1 is MNHEY and CDR2 is SVGAGI. V was pared by 4 bases and J by 3 bases, with 10 bases between.

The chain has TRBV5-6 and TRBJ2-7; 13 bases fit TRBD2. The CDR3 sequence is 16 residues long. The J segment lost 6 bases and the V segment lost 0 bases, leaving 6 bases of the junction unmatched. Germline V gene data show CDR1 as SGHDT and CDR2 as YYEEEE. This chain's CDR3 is CASSLGLAGGLGEQYF. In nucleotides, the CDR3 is TGTGCCAGCAGCTTGGGACTAGCGGGAGGATTGGGCGAGCAGTACTTC.

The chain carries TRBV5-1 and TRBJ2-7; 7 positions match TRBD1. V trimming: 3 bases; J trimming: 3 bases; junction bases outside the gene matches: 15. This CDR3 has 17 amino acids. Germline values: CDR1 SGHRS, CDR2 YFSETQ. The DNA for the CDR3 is TGCGCCAGCAGCTCGCTAACCGACAGGGTAAATAGCTACGAGCAGTACTTC. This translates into CASSSLTDRVNSYEQYF.

The CDR3 sequence is CASRKDSGGYGYTF. The CDR3 nucleotides read TGTGCCAGCAGAAAAGATTCAGGGGGCTATGGCTACACCTTC. The gene calls are TRBV27 and TRBJ1-2; 7 positions match TRBD1. Per the germline V gene, CDR1 is MNHEY and CDR2 is SMNVEV (reference sequence). This CDR3 is built from 14 residues. V shed 6 bases, J shed 4 bases, and the junction held 8 bases outside the gene matches.

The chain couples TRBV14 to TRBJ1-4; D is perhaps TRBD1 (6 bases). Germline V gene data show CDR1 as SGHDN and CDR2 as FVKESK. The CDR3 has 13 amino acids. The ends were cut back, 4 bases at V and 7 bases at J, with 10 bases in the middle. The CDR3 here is CASSRLQGEKLFF. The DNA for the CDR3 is TGTGCCAGCAGCCGCCTACAGGGTGAAAAACTGTTTTTT.

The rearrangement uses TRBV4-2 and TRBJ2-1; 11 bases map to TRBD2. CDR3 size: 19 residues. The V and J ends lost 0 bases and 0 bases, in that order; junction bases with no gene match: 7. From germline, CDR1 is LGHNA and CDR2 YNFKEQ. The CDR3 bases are TGTGCCAGCAGCCAAGAGGGGACTAGCGGTCTGGGCTCCTACAATGAGCAGTTCTTC. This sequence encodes CASSQEGTSGLGSYNEQFF.

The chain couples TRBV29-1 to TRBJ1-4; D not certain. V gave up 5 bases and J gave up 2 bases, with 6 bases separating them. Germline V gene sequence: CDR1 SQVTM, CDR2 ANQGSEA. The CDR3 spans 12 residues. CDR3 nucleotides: TGCAGCGTTTCCGGGACTAATGAAAAACTGTTTTTT. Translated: CSVSGTNEKLFF.

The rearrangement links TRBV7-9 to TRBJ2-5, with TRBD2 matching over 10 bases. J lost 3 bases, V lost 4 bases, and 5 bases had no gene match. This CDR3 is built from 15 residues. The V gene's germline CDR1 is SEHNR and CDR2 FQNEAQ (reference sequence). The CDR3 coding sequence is TGTGCCAGCAGCTCCGGACTAGCGGAGAAAGAGACCCAGTACTTC. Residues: CASSSGLAEKETQYF. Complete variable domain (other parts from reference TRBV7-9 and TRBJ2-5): DTGVSQNPRHKITKRGQNVTFRCDPISEHNRLYWYRQTLGQGPEFLTYFQNEAQLEKSRLLSDRFSAERPKGSFSTLEIQRTEQGDSAMYLCASSSGLAEKETQYFGPGTRLLVL.

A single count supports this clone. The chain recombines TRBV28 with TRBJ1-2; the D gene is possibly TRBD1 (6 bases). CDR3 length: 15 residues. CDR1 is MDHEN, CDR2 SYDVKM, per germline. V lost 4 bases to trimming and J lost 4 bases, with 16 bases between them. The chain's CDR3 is CASSSGTGKAYGYTF. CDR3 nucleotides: TGTGCCAGCAGTTCTGGCACAGGGAAGGCCTATGGCTACACCTTC.

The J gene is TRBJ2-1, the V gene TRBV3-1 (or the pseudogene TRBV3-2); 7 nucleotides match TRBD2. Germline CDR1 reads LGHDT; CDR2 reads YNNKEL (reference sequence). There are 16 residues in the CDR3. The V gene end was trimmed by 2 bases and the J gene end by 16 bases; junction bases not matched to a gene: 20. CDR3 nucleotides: TGTGCCAGCAGCCAATTCTCTCTACTAGCGTATGATCCACCCTTCTTC. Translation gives CASSQFSLLAYDPPFF.

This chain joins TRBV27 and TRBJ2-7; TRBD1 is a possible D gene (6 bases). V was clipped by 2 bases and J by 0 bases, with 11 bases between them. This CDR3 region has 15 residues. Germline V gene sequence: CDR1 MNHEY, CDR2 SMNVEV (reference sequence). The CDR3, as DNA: TGTGCCAGCAGTTTAACGGGACAATTCTCCTACGAGCAGTACTTC. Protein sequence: CASSLTGQFSYEQYF.

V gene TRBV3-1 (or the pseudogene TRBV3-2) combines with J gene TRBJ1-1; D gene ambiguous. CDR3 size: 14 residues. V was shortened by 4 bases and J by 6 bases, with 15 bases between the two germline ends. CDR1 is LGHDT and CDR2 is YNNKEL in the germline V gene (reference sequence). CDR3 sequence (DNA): TGTGCCAGCAGCCTATCTGAGGTCATTCCTGAAGCTTTCTTT. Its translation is CASSLSEVIPEAFF.

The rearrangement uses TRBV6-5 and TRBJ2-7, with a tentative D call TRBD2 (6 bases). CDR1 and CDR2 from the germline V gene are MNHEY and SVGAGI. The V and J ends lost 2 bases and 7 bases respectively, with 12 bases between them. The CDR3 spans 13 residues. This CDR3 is CASSYERRGEQYF. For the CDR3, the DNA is TGTGCCAGCAGTTACGAACGGAGGGGTGAGCAGTACTTC.

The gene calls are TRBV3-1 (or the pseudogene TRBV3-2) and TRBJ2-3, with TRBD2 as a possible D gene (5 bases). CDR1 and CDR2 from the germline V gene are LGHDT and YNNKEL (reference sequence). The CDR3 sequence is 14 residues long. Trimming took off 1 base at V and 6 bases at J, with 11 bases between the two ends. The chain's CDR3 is CASSQGGVFDTQYF. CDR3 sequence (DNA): TGTGCCAGCAGCCAAGGGGGAGTGTTTGATACGCAGTATTTT.

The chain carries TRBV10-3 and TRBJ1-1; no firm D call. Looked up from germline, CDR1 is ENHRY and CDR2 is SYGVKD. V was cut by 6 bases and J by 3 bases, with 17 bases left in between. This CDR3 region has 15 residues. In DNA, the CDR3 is TGTGCCATCAGGGAAGGCGGGATTTCGTACACTGAAGCTTTCTTT. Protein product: CAIREGGISYTEAFF.

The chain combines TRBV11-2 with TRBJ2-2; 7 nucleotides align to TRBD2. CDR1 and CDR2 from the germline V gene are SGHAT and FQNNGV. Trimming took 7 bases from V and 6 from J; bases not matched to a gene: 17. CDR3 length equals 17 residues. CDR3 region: CASMLSGILAGAGELFF. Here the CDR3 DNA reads TGTGCCAGCATGCTATCGGGGATCTTAGCGGGTGCCGGGGAGCTGTTTTTT. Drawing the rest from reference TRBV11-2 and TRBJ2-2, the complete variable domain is EAGVAQSPRYKIIEKRQSVAFWCNPISGHATLYWYQQILGQGPKLLIQFQNNGVVDDSQLPKDRFSAERLKGVDSTLKIQPAKLEDSAVYLCASMLSGILAGAGELFFGEGSRLTVL.

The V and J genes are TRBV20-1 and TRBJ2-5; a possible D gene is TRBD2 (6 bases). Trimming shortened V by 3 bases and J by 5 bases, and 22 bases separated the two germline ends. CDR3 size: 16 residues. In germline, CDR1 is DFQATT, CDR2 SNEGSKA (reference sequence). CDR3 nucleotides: TGCAGTGCTAGTTGGAACGGACCTAACGGAGGGGAGACCCAGTACTTC. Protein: CSASWNGPNGGETQYF.